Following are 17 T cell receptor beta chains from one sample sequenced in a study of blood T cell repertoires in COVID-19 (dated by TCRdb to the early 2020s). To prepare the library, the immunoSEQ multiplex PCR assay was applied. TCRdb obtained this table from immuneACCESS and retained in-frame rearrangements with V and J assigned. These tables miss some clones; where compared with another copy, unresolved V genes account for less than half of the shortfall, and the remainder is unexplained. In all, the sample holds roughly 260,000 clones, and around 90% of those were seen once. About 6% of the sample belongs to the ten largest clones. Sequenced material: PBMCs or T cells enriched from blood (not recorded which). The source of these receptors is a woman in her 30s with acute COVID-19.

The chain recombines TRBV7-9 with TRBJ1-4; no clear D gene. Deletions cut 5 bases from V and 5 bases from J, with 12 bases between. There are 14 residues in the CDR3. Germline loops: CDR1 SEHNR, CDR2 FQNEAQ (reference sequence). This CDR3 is CASSRVGGNEKLFF. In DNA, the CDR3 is TGTGCCAGCAGCCGGGTAGGCGGGAATGAAAAACTGTTTTTT.

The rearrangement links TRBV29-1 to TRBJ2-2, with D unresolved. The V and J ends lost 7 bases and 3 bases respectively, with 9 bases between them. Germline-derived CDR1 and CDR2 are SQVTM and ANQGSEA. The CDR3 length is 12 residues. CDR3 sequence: CSALFYTGELFF. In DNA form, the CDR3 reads TGCAGCGCCCTATTTTACACCGGGGAGCTGTTTTTT.

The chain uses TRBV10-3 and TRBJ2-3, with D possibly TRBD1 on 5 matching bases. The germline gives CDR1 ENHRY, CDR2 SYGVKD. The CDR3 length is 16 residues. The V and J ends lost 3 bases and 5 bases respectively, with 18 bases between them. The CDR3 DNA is TGTGCCATCAGTGACCCCGACAGAAGGGTCCTAGATACGCAGTATTTT. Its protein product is CAISDPDRRVLDTQYF.

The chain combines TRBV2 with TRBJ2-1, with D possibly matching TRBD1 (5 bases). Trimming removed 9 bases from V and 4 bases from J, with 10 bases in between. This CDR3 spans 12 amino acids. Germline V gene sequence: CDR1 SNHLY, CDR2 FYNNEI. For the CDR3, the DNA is TGTGCCAGAAGGACACAATACAATGAGCAGTTCTTC. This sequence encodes CARRTQYNEQFF.

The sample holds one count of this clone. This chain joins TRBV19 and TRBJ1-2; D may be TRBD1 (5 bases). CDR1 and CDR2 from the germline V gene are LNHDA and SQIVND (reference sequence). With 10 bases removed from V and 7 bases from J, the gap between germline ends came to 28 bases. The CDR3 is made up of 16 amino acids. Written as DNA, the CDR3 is TGTGCCACCCTTTCTACCCCAGGGCAGGGCGGTCGTGGCTACACCTTC. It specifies CATLSTPGQGGRGYTF.

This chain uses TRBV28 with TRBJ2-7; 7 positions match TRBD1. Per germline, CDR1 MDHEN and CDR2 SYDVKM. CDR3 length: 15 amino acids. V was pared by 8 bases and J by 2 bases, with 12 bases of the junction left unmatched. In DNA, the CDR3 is TGTGCCAGCCGAGCGGAGACAGGGATCACCTACGAGCAGTACTTC. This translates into CASRAETGITYEQYF.

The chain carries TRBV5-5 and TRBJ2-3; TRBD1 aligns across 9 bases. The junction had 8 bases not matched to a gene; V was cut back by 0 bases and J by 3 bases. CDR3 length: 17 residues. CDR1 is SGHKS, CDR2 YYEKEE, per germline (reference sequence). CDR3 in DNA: TGTGCCAGCAGCTTGGTGTTGGCGGGGACAGGGACAGATACGCAGTATTTT. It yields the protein CASSLVLAGTGTDTQYF.

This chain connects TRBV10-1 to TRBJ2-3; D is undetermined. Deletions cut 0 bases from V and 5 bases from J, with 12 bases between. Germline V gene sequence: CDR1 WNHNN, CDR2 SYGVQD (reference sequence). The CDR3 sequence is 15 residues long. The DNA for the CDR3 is TGCGCCAGCAGTGAGTCCTTCACCTCGGGAGATACGCAGTATTTT. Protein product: CASSESFTSGDTQYF.

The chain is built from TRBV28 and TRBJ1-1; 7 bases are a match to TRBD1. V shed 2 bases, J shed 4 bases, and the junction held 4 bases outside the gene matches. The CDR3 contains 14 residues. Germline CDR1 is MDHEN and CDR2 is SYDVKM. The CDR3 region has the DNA TGTGCCAGCAGTTTACCGCAGGGGGGCACTGAAGCTTTCTTT. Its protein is CASSLPQGGTEAFF.

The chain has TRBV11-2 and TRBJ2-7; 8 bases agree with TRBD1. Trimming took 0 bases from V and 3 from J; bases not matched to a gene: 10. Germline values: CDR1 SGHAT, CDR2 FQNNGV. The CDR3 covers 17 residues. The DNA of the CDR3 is TGTGCCAGCAGCTTAGAGGGGGACAGGCGATACTACTACGAGCAGTACTTC. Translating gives CASSLEGDRRYYYEQYF.

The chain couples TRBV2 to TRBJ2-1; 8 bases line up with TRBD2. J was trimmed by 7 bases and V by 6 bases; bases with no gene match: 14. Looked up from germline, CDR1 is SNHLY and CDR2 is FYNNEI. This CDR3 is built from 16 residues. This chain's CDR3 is CASRIGRGGVWNEQFF. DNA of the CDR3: TGTGCCAGCAGAATCGGGAGGGGAGGGGTTTGGAATGAGCAGTTCTTC.

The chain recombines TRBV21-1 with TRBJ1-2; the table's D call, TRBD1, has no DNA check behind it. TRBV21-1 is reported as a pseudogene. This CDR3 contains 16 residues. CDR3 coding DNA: TGTGCCAGCAGCAAGCCTGCCAGGGGCATTAACTATGGCTACACCTTC. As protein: CASSKPARGINYGYTF.

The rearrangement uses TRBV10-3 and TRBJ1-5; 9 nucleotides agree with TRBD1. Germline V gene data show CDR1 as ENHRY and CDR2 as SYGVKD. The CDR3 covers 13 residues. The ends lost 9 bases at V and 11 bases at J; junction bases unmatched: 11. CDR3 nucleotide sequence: TGTGCCATAGGGACAGGGCCGGATAGAGCCCAGCATTTT. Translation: CAIGTGPDRAQHF.

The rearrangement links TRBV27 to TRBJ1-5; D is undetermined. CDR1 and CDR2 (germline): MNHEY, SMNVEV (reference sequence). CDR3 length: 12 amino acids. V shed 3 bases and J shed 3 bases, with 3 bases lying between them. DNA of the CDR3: TGTGCCAGCAGTTTCCTCAATCAGCCCCAGCATTTT. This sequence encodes CASSFLNQPQHF.

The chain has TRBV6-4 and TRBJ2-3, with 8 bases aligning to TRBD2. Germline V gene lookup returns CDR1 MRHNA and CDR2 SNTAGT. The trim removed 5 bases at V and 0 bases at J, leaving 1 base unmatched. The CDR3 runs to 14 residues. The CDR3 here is CASSQRGSTDTQYF. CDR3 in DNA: TGTGCCAGCAGTCAGCGGGGGAGCACAGATACGCAGTATTTT.

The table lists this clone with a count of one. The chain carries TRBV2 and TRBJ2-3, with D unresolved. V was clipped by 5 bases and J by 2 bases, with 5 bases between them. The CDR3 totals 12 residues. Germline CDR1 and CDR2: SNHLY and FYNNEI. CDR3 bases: TGTGCCAGCAGTATCTACACAGATACGCAGTATTTT. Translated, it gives CASSIYTDTQYF.

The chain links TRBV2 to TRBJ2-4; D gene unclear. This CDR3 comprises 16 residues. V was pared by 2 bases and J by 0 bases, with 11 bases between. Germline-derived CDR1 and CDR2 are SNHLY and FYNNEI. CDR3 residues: CASSESYNLAKNIQYF. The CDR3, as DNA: TGTGCCAGCAGTGAAAGTTACAACCTAGCCAAAAACATTCAGTACTTC.